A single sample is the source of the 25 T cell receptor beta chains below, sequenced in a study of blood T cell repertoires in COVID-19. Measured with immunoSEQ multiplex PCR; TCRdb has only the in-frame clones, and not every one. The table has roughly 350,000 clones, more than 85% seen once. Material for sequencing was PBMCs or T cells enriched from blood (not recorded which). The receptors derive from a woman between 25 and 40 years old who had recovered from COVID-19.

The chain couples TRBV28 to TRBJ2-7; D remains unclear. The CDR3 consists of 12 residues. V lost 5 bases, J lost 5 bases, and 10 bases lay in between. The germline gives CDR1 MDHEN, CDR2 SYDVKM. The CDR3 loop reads CASSPPSDEQYF. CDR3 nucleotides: TGTGCCAGCAGTCCGCCGTCGGACGAGCAGTACTTC.

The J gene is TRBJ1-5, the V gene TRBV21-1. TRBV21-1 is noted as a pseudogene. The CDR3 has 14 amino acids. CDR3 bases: TGTGCCAGCAGCAAATTTATGTCGGAGCAGCCCCAGCATTTT. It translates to CASSKFMSEQPQHF.

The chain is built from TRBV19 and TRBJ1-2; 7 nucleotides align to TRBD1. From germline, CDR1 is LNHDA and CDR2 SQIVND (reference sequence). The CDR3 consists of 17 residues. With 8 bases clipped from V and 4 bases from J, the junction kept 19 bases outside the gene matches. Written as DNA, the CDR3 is TGTGCCAGTTCCCGAGGGGTGACAGGGAAAGGAAGCTATGGCTACACCTTC. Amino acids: CASSRGVTGKGSYGYTF.

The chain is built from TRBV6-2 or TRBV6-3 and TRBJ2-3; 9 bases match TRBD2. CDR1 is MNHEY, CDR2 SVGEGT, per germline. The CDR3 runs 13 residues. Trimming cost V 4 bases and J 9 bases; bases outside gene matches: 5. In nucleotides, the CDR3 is TGTGCCAGCAGTTCAGCGGGAGGTTTGACGCAGTATTTT. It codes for CASSSAGGLTQYF.

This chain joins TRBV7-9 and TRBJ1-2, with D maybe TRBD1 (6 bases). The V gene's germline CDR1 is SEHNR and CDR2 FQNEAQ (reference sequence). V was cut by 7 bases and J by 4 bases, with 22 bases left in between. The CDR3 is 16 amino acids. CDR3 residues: CASTPSLGARAYGYTF. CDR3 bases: TGTGCCAGCACCCCCTCCCTGGGGGCCCGCGCCTATGGCTACACCTTC.

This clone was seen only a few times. DNA for the CDR3: TGTGCCAGCAGCTCCGCCGGGACAGAGCCCTACGAGCAGTACTTC. Translated, it gives CASSSAGTEPYEQYF. The chain has TRBV7-2 and TRBJ2-7; 7 nucleotides align to TRBD1. Germline values: CDR1 SGHTA, CDR2 FQGNSA. The CDR3 has 15 residues. After removal of 4 bases from V and 2 bases from J, the junction contained 8 bases not matched to a gene.

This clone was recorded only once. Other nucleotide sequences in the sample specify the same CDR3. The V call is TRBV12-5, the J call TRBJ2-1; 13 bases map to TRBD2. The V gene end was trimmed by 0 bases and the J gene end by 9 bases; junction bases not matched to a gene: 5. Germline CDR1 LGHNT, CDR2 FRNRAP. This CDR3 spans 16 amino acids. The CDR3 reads CASGLVLAGGPSEQFF. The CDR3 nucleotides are TGTGCTAGTGGTTTGGTACTAGCGGGAGGGCCTAGTGAGCAGTTCTTC.

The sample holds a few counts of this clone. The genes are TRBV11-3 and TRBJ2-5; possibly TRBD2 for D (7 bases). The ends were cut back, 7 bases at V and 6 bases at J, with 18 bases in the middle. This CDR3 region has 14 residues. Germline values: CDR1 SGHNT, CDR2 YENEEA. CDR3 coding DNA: TGTGCCAGCACCTCCCGGGGGGCCGCGAAGACCCAGTACTTC. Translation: CASTSRGAAKTQYF.

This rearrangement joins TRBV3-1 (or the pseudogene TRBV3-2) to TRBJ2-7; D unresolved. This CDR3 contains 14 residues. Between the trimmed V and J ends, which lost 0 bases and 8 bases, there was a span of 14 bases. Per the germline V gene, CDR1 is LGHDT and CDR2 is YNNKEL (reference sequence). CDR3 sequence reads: CASSQDLAQTQQYF. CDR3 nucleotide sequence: TGTGCCAGCAGCCAAGATCTGGCCCAAACCCAGCAGTACTTC.

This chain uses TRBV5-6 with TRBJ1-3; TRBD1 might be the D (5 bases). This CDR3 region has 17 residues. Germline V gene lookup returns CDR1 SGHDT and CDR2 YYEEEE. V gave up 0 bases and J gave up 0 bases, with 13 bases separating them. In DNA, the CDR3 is TGTGCCAGCAGCTTGGGCCCCACAGGCAGCTCTGGAAACACCATATATTTT. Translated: CASSLGPTGSSGNTIYF. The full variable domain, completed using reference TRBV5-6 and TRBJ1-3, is DAGVTQSPTHLIKTRGQQVTLRCSPKSGHDTVSWYQQALGQGPQFIFQYYEEEERQRGNFPDRFSGHQFPNYSSELNVNALLLGDSALYLCASSLGPTGSSGNTIYFGEGSWLTVV.

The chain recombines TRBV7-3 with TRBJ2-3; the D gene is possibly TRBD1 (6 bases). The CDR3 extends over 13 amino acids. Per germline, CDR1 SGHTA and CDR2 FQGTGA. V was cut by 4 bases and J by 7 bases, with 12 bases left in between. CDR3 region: CASSSSTGYTQYF. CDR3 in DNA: TGTGCCAGCAGCTCGTCGACAGGTTATACGCAGTATTTT.

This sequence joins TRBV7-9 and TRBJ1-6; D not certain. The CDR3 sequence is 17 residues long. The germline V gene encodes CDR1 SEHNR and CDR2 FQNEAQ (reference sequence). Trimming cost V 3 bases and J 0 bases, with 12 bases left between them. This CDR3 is CASSFPNQASYNSPLHF. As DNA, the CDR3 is TGTGCCAGCAGCTTTCCCAATCAGGCCTCCTATAATTCACCCCTCCACTTT.

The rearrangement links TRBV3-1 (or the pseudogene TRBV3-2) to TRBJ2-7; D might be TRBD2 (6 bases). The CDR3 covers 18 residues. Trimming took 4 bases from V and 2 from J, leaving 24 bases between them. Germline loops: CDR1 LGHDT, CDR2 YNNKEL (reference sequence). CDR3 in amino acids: CASSRLPGGGAFAYEQYF. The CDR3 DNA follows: TGTGCCAGCAGCCGACTCCCCGGTGGAGGGGCTTTCGCCTACGAGCAGTACTTC.

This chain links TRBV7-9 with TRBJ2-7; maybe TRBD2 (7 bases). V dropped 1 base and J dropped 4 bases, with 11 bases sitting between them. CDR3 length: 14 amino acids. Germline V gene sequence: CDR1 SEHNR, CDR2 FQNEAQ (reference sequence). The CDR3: CASSLEGGRYEQYF. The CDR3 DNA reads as TGTGCCAGCAGCTTAGAGGGGGGGCGTTACGAGCAGTACTTC.

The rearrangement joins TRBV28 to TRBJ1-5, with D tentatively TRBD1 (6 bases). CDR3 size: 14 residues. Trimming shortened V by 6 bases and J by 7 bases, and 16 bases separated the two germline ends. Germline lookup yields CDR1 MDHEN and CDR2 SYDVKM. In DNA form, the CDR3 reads TGTGCCAGCAGCCGTGGGGGGGGGCAACAGCCCCAGCATTTT. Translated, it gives CASSRGGGQQPQHF.

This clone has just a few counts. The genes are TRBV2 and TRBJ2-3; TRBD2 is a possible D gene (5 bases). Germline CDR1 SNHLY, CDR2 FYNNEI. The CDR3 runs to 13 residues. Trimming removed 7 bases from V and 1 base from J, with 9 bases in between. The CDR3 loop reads CASILSGTDTQYF. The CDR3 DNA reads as TGTGCCAGCATCCTTAGCGGCACAGATACGCAGTATTTT.

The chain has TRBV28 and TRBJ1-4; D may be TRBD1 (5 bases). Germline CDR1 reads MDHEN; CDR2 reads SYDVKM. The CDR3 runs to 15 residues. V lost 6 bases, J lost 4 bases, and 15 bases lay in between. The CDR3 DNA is TGTGCCAGCAGATCGGGGACTTCGCTTAATGAAAAACTGTTTTTT. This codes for CASRSGTSLNEKLFF.

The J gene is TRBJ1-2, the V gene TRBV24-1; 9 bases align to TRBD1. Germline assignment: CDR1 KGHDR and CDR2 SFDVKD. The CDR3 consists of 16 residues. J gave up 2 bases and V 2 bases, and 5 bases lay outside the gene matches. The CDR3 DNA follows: TGTGCCACCAGTGATTGTGGGGACAGGGTCAACTATGGCTACACCTTC. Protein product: CATSDCGDRVNYGYTF.

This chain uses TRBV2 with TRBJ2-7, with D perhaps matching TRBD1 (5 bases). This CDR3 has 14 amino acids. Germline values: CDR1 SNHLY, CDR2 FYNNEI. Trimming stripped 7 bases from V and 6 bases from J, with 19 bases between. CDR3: CASKLQGSSGEQYF. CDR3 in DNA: TGTGCCAGCAAGTTGCAGGGTAGTTCAGGCGAGCAGTACTTC.

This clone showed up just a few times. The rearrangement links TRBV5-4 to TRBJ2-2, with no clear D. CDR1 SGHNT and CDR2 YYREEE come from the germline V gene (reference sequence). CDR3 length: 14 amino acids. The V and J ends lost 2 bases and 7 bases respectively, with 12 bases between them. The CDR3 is CASSFSLTGGELFF. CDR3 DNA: TGTGCCAGCAGCTTTTCGCTTACCGGCGGGGAGCTGTTTTTT.

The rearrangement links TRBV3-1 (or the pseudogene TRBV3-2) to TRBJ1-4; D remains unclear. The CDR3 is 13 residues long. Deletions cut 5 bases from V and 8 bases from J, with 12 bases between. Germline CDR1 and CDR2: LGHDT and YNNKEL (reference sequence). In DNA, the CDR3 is TGTGCCAGCAGCGCGGGGTTTTGGGAAAAACTGTTTTTT. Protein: CASSAGFWEKLFF.

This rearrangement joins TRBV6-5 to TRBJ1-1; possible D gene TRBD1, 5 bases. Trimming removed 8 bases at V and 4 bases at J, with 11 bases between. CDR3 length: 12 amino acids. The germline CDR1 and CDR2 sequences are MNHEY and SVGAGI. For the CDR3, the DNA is TGTGCCAGCCCGTCGGGGGGCACTGAAGCTTTCTTT. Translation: CASPSGGTEAFF.

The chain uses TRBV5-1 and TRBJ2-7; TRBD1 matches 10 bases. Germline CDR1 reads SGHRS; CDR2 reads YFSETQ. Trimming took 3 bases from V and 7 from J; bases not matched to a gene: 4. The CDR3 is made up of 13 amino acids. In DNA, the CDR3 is TGCGCCAGCAGCTCGACAGGGGGCGGTGAGCAGTACTTC. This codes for CASSSTGGGEQYF. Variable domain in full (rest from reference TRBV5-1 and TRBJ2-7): KAGVTQTPRYLIKTRGQQVTLSCSPISGHRSVSWYQQTPGQGLQFLFEYFSETQRNKGNFPGRFSGRQFSNSRSEMNVSTLELGDSALYLCASSSTGGGEQYFGPGTRLTVT.

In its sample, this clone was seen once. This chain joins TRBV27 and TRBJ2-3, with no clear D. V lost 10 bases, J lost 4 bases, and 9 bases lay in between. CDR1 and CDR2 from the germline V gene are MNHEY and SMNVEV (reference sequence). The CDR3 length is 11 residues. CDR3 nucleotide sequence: TGTGCCATCCCCGGTGCAGATACGCAGTATTTT. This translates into CAIPGADTQYF.

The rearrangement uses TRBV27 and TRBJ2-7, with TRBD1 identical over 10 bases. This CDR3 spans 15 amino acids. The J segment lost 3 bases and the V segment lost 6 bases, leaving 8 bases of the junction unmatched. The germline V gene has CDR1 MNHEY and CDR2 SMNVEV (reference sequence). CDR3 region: CASSPDRGSFYEQYF. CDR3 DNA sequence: TGTGCCAGCAGCCCGGACAGGGGGTCGTTCTACGAGCAGTACTTC.